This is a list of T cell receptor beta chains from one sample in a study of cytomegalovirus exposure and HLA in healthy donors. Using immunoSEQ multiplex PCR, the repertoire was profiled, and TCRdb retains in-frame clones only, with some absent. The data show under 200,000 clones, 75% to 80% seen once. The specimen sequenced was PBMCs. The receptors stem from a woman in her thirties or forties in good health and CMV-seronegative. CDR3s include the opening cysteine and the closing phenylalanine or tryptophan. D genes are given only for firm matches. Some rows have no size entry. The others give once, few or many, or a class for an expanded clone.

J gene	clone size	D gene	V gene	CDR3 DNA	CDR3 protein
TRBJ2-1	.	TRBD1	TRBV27	TGTGCCAGCAGTAACTTTGCGGACAGGGTCTCAAATGAGCAGTTCTTC	CASSNFADRVSNEQFF
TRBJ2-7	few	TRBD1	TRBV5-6	TGTGCCAGCAGCCTTGGACAGGGTCGGGTCTACTTC	CASSLGQGRVYF
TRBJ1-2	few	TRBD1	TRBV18	TGTGCCAGCTCACCACCTCAGGGGGCTCTCCAAGGCTACACCTTC	CASSPPQGALQGYTF
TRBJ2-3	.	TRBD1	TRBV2	TGTGCCGCAAGGGGACAGCCAGCTAGCACAGATACGCAGTATTTT	CAARGQPASTDTQYF
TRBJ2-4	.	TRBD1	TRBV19	TGTGCCAGTAGCCCTAAGGGGGCCCTTGTAGACATTCAGTACTTC	CASSPKGALVDIQYF
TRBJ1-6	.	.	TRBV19	TGTGCCAGTAGTATAGATGGACAGAGAAGCTATTCACCCCTCCACTTT	CASSIDGQRSYSPLHF
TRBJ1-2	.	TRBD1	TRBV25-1	TGTGCCAGCAGTGAATCCGGGACAGGCCGAACCCACTTC	CASSESGTGRTHF
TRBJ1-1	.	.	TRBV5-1	TGCGCCAGCAGCTTCCTCGGGACTCCTCCGAACACTGAAGCTTTCTTT	CASSFLGTPPNTEAFF
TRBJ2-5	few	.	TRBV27	TGTGCCAGCAGTTTAAGAGGGATTCCCAGAGAGACCCAGTACTTC	CASSLRGIPRETQYF
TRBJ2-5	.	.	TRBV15	TGTGCCACCAGCAGAGTGCGGCGGGATCGAGAGACCCAGTACTTC	CATSRVRRDRETQYF
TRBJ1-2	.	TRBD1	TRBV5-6	TGTGCCAGCAGACAGGGGGTAGGACCTAACTATGGCTACACCTTC	CASRQGVGPNYGYTF
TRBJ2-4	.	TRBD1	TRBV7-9	TGTGCCAGCAGCTTAGTACGGGACAGTTTAAATTTAGCCAAAAACATTCAGTACTTC	CASSLVRDSLNLAKNIQYF
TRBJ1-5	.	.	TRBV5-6	TGTGCCAGCAGCTTGGGGGCGGGGGGCAGTCAGCCCCAGCATTTT	CASSLGAGGSQPQHF
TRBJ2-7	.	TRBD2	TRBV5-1	TGCGCCAGCAGGCAAGGTGGGACTAGCTGGGCCGAGCAGTACTTC	CASRQGGTSWAEQYF
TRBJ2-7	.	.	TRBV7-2	TGTGCCAGCAGCTTAGTAGTGCCCATGCGCGAGCAGTACTTC	CASSLVVPMREQYF
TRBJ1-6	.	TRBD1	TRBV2	TGTGCCAGCAGTGCGACAGGGCAGGGGTCACCCCTCCACTTT	CASSATGQGSPLHF
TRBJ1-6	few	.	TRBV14	TGTGCCAGCAGCCGTGGACAACGTAATTCACCCCTCCACTTT	CASSRGQRNSPLHF
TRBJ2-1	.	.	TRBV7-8	TGTGCCAGCAGTTCGGGACTGGGCCCCAATGAGCAGTTCTTC	CASSSGLGPNEQFF
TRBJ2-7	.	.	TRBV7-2	TGTGCCAGCAGCTTAGGTGGAGCTATGTACGAGCAGTACTTC	CASSLGGAMYEQYF
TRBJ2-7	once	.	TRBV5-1	TGCGCCAGCAGCAAAATCGGACAGACCTACGAGCAGTACTTC	CASSKIGQTYEQYF
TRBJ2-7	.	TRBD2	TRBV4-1	TGCGCCAGCAGCCAAGATTACCTAGCGGGGGGCTCCTACGAGCAGTACTTC	CASSQDYLAGGSYEQYF
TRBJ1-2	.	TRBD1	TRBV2	TGTGCCAGCAGTGTTCGGGACAGGGGTGGCTACACCTTC	CASSVRDRGGYTF
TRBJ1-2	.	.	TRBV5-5	TGTGCCAGCAGCTTAAGGACAGAGACCTACTATGGCTACACCTTC	CASSLRTETYYGYTF
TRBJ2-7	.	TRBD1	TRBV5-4	TGTGCCAGCAGCTTGAAACAGGGGGCGCGAGAGCAGTACTTC	CASSLKQGAREQYF
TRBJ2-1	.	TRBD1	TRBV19	TGTGCCAGTAGTATAACGACAGGGGGCAACAATGAGCAGTTCTTC	CASSITTGGNNEQFF
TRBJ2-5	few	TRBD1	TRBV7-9	TGTGCCACCCTTCGGACAGGGGCATTAGAGACCCAGTACTTC	CATLRTGALETQYF
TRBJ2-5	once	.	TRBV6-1	TGTGCCAGCAGTGAACAAATCCTCCCGAGGACCCAGTACTTC	CASSEQILPRTQYF
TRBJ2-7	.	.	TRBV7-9	TGTGCCAGCAGCAACTACTACGAGCAGTACTTC	CASSNYYEQYF
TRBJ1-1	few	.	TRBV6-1	TGTGCCAGCAGTGACAACAGGGTAAAGTTGAACACTGAAGCTTTCTTT	CASSDNRVKLNTEAFF
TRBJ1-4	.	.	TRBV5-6	TGTGCCAGCAGCCTTCCGGGTGTCGATGAAAAACTGTTTTTT	CASSLPGVDEKLFF
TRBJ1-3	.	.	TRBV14	TGTGCCAGCAGCCATTCATTAAACACCATATATTTT	CASSHSLNTIYF
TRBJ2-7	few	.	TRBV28	TGTGCCAGCAGTCCGTATTGGGGGGGCGGGGCCCAAGAATACGAGCAGTACTTC	CASSPYWGGGAQEYEQYF
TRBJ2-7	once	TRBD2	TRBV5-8	TGTGCCAGCAGCTTGGGGACTAGCGGTTACTACGAGCAGTACTTC	CASSLGTSGYYEQYF
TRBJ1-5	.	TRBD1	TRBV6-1	TGTGCCAGCAGTGAAGACAGGGGTTGGAATCAGCCCCAGCATTTT	CASSEDRGWNQPQHF
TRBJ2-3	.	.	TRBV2	TGTGCCAGCAGCGCAAATACTAGGGTCACAGATACGCAGTATTTT	CASSANTRVTDTQYF
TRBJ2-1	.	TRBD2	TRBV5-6	TGTGCCAGCAGCTGGGGACTAGCGGGGGGTTTTGAGCAGTTCTTC	CASSWGLAGGFEQFF
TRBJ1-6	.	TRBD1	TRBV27	TGTGCCAGCAGTTTATTGGACAGGGGTAATTCACCCCTCCACTTT	CASSLLDRGNSPLHF
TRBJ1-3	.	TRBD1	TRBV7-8	TGTGCCAGCAGCAGCCGGGACAGGGGGCGAGTATGGTTTAGCACCATATATTTT	CASSSRDRGRVWFSTIYF
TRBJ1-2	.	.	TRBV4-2	TGTGCCAGCAGCCCGAACCGACAGACGAATTACTATGGCTACACCTTC	CASSPNRQTNYYGYTF
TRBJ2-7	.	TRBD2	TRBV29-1	TGCAGCGGGGGGAGCGGGGGAGTCTACGAGCAGTACTTC	CSGGSGGVYEQYF
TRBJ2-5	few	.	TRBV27	TGTGCCAGCAGTAGTAGGGGCCTAAAGGGAGAGACCCAGTACTTC	CASSSRGLKGETQYF